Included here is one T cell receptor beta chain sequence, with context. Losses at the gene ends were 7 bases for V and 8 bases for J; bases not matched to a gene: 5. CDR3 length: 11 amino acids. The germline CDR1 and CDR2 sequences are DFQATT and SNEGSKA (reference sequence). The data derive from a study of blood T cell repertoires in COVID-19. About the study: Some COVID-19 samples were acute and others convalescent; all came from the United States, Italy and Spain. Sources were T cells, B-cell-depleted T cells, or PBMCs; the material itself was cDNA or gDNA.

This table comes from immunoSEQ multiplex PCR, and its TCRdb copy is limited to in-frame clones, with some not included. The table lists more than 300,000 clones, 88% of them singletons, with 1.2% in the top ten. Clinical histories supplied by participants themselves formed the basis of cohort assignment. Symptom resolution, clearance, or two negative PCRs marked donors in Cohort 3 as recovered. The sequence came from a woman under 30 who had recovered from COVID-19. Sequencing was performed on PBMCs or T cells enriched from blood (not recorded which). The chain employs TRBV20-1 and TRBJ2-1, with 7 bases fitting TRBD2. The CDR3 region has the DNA TGCAGTGTGGAGCGGGATGATGAGCAGTTCTTC. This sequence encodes CSVERDDEQFF.